The present entry profiles one TCR beta chain with its context. The ends lost 5 bases at V and 4 bases at J; junction bases unmatched: 3. This CDR3 has 14 residues. Germline V gene sequence: CDR1 SGHRS, CDR2 YFSETQ. In the original processing: Reference gene primer amplification in the assay estimated nucleated cell counts. Some clones are missing from TCRdb's copy, which holds only in-frame ones; the method was immunoSEQ multiplex PCR. D and trimming come from the DNA, and the V and J calls and clone size come from that table. The sample yields 80,000 to 100,000 clones, more than 60% seen once. This entry comes from a study of blood T cell repertoires in COVID-19. Study details: The study drew acute and convalescent COVID-19 samples from the United States, Italy and Spain. T cells, B-cell-depleted T cells, or PBMCs provided the cDNA or gDNA that served as material.

V and J are TRBV5-1 and TRBJ2-3; 11 bases are shared with TRBD1. The clonotype comes from a man in his 70s with acute or convalescent COVID-19. The source material was peripheral blood. CDR3 protein: CASRDRGRADTQYF. For the CDR3, the DNA is TGCGCCAGCAGGGACAGGGGGCGTGCAGATACGCAGTATTTT.